One sample yielded the 2 T cell receptor beta chains listed below, sequenced in a study of T cell responses to AZD1222 COVID-19 vaccine. The method was immunoSEQ multiplex PCR; TCRdb's version includes in-frame clones alone and lacks a portion of them. The sample lists about 110,000 clones, about 90% occurring once. The specimen was peripheral blood, collected on day 0 of AZD1222 vaccination. The origin of the receptors is an adult in good health.

V gene TRBV6-5 combines with J gene TRBJ2-3; 9 positions match TRBD1. Looked up from germline, CDR1 is MNHEY and CDR2 is SVGAGI. The V and J ends lost 6 bases and 5 bases, in that order; junction bases with no gene match: 6. This CDR3 has 14 amino acids. The CDR3 region is CASRYTGGRDTQYF. As DNA, the CDR3 is TGTGCCAGCAGGTACACAGGGGGCAGAGATACGCAGTATTTT.

The J gene is TRBJ2-2, the V gene TRBV4-1, with 8 bases that match TRBD2. Per germline, CDR1 MGHRA and CDR2 YSYEKL. There are 16 residues in the CDR3. Trimming removed 1 base from V and 6 bases from J; junction bases left unmatched: 7. DNA of the CDR3: TGCGCCAGCAGCCAAGTGGCGGGGGGAGCGGCCGGGGAGCTGTTTTTT. The encoded protein is CASSQVAGGAAGELFF.